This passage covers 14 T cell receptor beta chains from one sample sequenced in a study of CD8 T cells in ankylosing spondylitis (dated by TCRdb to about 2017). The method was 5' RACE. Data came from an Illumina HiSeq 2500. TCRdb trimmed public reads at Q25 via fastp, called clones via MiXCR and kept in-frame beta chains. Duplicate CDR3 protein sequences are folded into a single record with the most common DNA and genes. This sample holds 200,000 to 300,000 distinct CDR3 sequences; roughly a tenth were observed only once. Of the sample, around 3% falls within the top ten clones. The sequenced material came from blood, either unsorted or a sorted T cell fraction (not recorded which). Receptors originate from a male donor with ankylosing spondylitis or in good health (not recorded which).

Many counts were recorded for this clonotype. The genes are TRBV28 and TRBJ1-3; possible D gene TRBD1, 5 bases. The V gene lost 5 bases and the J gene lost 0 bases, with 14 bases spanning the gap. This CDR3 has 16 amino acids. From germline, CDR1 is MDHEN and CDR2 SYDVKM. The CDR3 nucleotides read TGTGCCAGCAGTAGCGCGGGGCTGAGCTCTGGAAACACCATATATTTT. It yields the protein CASSSAGLSSGNTIYF. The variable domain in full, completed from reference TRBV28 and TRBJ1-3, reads DVKVTQSSRYLVKRTGEKVFLECVQDMDHENMFWYRQDPGLGLRLIYFSYDVKMKEKGDIPEGYSVSREKKERFSLILESASTNQTSMYLCASSSAGLSSGNTIYFGEGSWLTVV.

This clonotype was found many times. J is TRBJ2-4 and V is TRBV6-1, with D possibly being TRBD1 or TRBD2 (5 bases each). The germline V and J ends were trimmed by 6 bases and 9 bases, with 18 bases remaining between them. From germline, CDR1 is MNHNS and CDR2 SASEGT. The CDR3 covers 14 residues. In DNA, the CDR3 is TGTGCCAGCAGGAGCGATGGGATAGGGACCATTCAGTACTTC. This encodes CASRSDGIGTIQYF.

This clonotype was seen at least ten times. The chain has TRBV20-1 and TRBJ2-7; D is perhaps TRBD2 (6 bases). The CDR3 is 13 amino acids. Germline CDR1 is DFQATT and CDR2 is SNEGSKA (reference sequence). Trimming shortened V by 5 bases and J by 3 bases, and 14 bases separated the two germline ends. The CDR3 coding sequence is TGCAGTGCTTCCCCGAGGAGGGACTACGAGCAGTACTTC. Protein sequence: CSASPRRDYEQYF.

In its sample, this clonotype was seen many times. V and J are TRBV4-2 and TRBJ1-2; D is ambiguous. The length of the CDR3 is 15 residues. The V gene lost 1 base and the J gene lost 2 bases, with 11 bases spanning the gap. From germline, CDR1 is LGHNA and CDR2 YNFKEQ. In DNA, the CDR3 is TGTGCCAGCAGCCAAGCGGACGGGTCGAACTATGGCTACACCTTC. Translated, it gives CASSQADGSNYGYTF.

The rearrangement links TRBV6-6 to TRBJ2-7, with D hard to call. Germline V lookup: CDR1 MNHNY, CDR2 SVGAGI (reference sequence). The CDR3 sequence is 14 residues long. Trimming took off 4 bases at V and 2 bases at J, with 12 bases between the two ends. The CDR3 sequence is CASSSPEPPYEQYF. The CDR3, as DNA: TGTGCCAGCAGTTCCCCGGAGCCGCCCTACGAGCAGTACTTC.

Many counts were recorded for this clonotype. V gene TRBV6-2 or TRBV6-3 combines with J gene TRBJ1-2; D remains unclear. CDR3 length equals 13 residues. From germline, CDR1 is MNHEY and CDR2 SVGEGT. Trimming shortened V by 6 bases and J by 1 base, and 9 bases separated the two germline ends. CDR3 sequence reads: CASSVASNYGYTF. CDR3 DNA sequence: TGTGCCAGCAGCGTCGCCAGTAACTATGGCTACACCTTC.

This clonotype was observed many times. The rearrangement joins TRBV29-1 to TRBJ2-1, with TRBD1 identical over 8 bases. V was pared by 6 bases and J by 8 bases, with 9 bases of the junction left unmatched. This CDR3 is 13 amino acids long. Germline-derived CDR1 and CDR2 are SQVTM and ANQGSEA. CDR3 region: CSVLAGTGYEQFF. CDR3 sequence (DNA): TGCAGCGTATTAGCCGGGACAGGCTATGAGCAGTTCTTC.

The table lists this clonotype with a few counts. The CDR3, as DNA: TGTGCCAGCAGTGAACAAGGGACAGCGAACACTGAAGCTTTCTTT. It codes for CASSEQGTANTEAFF. The V and J genes are TRBV6-1 and TRBJ1-1; TRBD1 aligns across 7 bases. This CDR3 contains 15 residues. J was trimmed by 1 base and V by 2 bases; bases with no gene match: 4. Germline lookup yields CDR1 MNHNS and CDR2 SASEGT.

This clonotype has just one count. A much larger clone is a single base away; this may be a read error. The CDR3 loop is CSAPEPTQGGNSPLHF. The DNA of the CDR3 is TGCAGTGCTCCCGAGCCCACACAGGGGGGTAATTCACCCCTCCACTTT. The J gene is TRBJ1-6, the V gene TRBV20-1; 8 bases map to TRBD1. The trim removed 5 bases at V and 6 bases at J, leaving 12 bases unmatched. Looked up from germline, CDR1 is DFQATT and CDR2 is SNEGSKA (reference sequence). The CDR3 length is 16 residues.

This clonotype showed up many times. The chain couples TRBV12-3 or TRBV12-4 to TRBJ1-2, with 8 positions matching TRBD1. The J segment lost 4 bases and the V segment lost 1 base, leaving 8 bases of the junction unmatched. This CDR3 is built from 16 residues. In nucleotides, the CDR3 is TGTGCCAGCAGTTTAGAATCAGGGGGCAGTAGCTATGGCTACACCTTC. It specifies CASSLESGGSSYGYTF.

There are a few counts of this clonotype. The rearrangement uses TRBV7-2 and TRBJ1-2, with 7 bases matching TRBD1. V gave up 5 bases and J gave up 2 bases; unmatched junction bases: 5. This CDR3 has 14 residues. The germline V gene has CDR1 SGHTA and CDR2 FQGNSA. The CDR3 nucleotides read TGTGCCAGCAGCACCCGACAGGGCAACTATGGCTACACCTTC. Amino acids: CASSTRQGNYGYTF. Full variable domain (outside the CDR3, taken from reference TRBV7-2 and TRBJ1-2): GAGVSQSPSNKVTEKGKDVELRCDPISGHTALYWYRQSLGQGLEFLIYFQGNSAPDKSGLPSDRFSAERTGGSVSTLTIQRTQQEDSAVYLCASSTRQGNYGYTFGSGTRLTVV.

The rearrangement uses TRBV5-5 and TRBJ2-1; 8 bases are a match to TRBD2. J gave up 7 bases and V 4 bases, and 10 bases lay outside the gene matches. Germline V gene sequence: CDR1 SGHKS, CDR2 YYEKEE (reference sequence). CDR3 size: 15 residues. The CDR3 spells CASSVFSGMGNEQFF. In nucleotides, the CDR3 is TGTGCCAGCAGCGTATTTAGCGGGATGGGAAATGAGCAGTTCTTC.

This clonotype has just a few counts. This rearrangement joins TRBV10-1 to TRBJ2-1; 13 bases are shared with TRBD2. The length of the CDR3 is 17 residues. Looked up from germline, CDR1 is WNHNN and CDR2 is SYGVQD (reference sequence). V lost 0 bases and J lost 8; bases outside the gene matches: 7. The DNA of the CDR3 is TGCGCCAGCAGTGAGTCCTGGGGACTAGCGGGGTACGATGAGCAGTTCTTC. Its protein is CASSESWGLAGYDEQFF.

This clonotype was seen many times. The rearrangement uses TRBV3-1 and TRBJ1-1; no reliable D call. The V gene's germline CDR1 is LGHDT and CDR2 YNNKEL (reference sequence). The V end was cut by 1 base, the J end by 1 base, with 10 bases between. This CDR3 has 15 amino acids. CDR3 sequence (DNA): TGTGCCAGCAGCCAAGTTTCAGTCCAGAACACTGAAGCTTTCTTT. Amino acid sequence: CASSQVSVQNTEAFF.